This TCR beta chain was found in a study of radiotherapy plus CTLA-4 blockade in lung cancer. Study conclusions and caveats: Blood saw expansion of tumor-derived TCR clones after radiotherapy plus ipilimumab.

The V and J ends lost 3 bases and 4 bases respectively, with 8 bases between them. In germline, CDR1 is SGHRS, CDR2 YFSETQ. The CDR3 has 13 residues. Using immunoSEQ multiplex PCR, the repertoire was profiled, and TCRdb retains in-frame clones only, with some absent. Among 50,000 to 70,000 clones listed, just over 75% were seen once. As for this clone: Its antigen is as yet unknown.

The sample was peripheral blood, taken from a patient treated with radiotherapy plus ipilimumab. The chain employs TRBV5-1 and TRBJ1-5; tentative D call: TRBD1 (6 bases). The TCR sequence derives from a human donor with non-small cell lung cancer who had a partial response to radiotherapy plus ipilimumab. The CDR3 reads CASSSGQNQPQHF. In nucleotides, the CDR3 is TGCGCCAGCAGCTCTGGACAGAATCAGCCCCAGCATTTT. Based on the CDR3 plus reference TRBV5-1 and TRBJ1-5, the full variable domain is KAGVTQTPRYLIKTRGQQVTLSCSPISGHRSVSWYQQTPGQGLQFLFEYFSETQRNKGNFPGRFSGRQFSNSRSEMNVSTLELGDSALYLCASSSGQNQPQHFGDGTRLSIL.